The subject of this entry is one T cell receptor beta chain. Sequencing used immunoSEQ multiplex PCR; TCRdb keeps in-frame clones, though not all of them. The repertoire holds around 85,000 clones, roughly 94% seen once, with about 0.25% in the top ten. The sample is drawn from a study of technical replicates of blood from several donors. Germline V gene lookup returns CDR1 MNHEY and CDR2 SVGAGI. The CDR3 covers 14 residues. The V end was cut by 6 bases, the J end by 3 bases, with 12 bases between. The sequencing sample was made of T cells isolated from PBMCs. The TCR was taken from a human donor in good health. V gene TRBV6-5 combines with J gene TRBJ1-5, with D perhaps TRBD1 (5 bases). CDR3 amino acids: CASRPPGINQPQHF. DNA for the CDR3: TGTGCCAGCAGACCCCCAGGGATCAATCAGCCCCAGCATTTT.